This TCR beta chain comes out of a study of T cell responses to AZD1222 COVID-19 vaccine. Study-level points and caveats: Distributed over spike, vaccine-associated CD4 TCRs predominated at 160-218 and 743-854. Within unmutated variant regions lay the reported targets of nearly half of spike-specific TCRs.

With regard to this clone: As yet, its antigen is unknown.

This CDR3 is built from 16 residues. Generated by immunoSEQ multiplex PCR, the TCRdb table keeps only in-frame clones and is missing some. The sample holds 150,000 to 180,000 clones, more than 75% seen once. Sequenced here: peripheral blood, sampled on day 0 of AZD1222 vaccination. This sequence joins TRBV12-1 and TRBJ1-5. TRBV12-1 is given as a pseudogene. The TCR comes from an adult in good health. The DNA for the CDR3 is TGTGCCGCCCCTACCGACGCCAGCAATAGCAATCAGCCCCAGCATTTT. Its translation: CAAPTDASNSNQPQHF.